The 26 T cell receptor beta chains below all came from one sample that was sequenced in a study of identical twins' blood T cells. One entry per CDR3 protein results from TCRdb running MiXCR on the 5' RACE reads. Seen here are fewer than 450,000 distinct CDR3 sequences, roughly 31% observed once, and the top ten hold approximately 6.6%. What was sequenced was PBMCs. These receptors all stem from a woman aged 18-49 years in good health.

As DNA, the CDR3 is TGTGCCAGCATAGTGACTGGAGGGGATGGCTACACCTTC. Translating gives CASIVTGGDGYTF. The V gene is TRBV2, the J gene TRBJ1-2, with D perhaps TRBD1 (5 bases). This CDR3 has 13 amino acids. The germline gives CDR1 SNHLY, CDR2 FYNNEI. V dropped 7 bases and J dropped 6 bases, with 15 bases sitting between them. Using reference TRBV2 and TRBJ1-2 for the parts outside the CDR3, the full variable domain is EPEVTQTPSHQVTQMGQEVILRCVPISNHLYFYWYRQILGQKVEFLVSFYNNEISEKSEIFDDQFSVERPDGSNFTLKIRSTKLEDSAMYFCASIVTGGDGYTFGSGTRLTVV.

This clonotype was counted between two and nine times. V gene TRBV28 combines with J gene TRBJ2-2; 7 positions agree with TRBD1. The CDR3 has 15 residues. Germline CDR1 MDHEN, CDR2 SYDVKM. J lost 3 bases, V lost 5 bases, and 6 bases had no gene match. CDR3 DNA: TGTGCCAGCAGTACGGACAGGCAGTACACCGGGGAGCTGTTTTTT. Its protein product is CASSTDRQYTGELFF.

As for this clonotype: The junction shows a germline mismatch at one end, possibly a read error. The rearrangement links TRBV12-3 or TRBV12-4 to TRBJ2-1; TRBD1 is a possible D gene (6 bases). The CDR3 runs to 14 residues. The CDR3 loop is CDSSLDRPYNEQFF. The CDR3 region has the DNA TGTGACAGCAGTTTGGACAGACCATACAATGAGCAGTTCTTC.

This clonotype showed up just a few times. The rearrangement links TRBV6-2 or TRBV6-3 to TRBJ2-6, with D possibly TRBD1 on 5 matching bases. The CDR3 spans 15 residues. The germline gives CDR1 MNHEY, CDR2 SVGEGT. V was cut by 6 bases and J by 2 bases, with 11 bases left in between. The CDR3 nucleotides read TGTGCCAGCAGAATAAGGGGTGCTGGGGCCAACGTCCTGACTTTC. This codes for CASRIRGAGANVLTF.

This clonotype was recorded many times. J is TRBJ2-5 and V is TRBV20-1; D is uncertain. Trimming removed 6 bases at V and 5 bases at J, with 13 bases between. CDR3 size: 12 residues. Germline values: CDR1 DFQATT, CDR2 SNEGSKA (reference sequence). The CDR3: CSAHLSQETQYF. Written as DNA, the CDR3 is TGCAGTGCACACCTATCGCAGGAGACCCAGTACTTC.

This clonotype has a count of ten or more. This rearrangement joins TRBV27 to TRBJ1-1, with D perhaps matching TRBD1 (6 bases). CDR1 is MNHEY and CDR2 is SMNVEV in the germline V gene (reference sequence). The CDR3 is 14 amino acids. Trimming shortened V by 5 bases and J by 3 bases, and 13 bases separated the two germline ends. This CDR3 reads CASSLYRAHTEAFF. The CDR3 DNA reads TGTGCCAGCAGTCTTTACAGGGCGCACACTGAAGCTTTCTTT.

CDR3 region: CASSPSRGGGNTEAFF. CDR3 nucleotides: TGTGCCAGCAGCCCATCTCGAGGAGGTGGGAACACTGAAGCTTTCTTT. The rearrangement joins TRBV11-2 to TRBJ1-1; D unclear. Germline V gives CDR1 SGHAT, CDR2 FQNNGV. V lost 5 bases and J lost 1, with 17 bases in between. The CDR3 runs to 16 residues.

A remark on this clonotype: It may be a read error: a sequence one base away is much more abundant. The V gene is TRBV10-3, the J gene TRBJ1-1, with 7 bases that match TRBD1. The length of the CDR3 is 11 residues. Per the germline V gene, CDR1 is ENHRY and CDR2 is SYGVKD. The CDR3 sequence is CAVSVQGEAFF. In DNA form, the CDR3 reads TGTGCCGTCAGTGTACAGGGGGAAGCTTTCTTT.

This clonotype was detected a few times. This chain links TRBV9 with TRBJ1-1; D uncertain. CDR3 length: 13 residues. Germline V lookup: CDR1 SGDLS, CDR2 YYNGEE. Trimming removed 0 bases at V and 6 bases at J, with 9 bases between. CDR3 DNA: TGTGCCAGCAGCGTAGTCCCTTCCGCTGAAGCTTTCTTT. Translation gives CASSVVPSAEAFF.

Note on this clonotype: The junction does not match germline at one end; this may be a read error. V usage is TRBV9 and J usage is TRBJ1-2; 12 bases line up with TRBD1. The CDR3 length is 15 residues. Germline CDR1 is SGDLS and CDR2 is YYNGEE. The CDR3 is CASSYTGTGGSGHTF. CDR3 in DNA: TGTGCCAGCAGCTATACCGGGACAGGGGGCAGTGGCCACACCTTC.

This clonotype was seen only a few times. One junction end does not reproduce the germline sequence, and a read error may be involved. J is TRBJ2-2 and V is TRBV7-7; D is perhaps TRBD2 (5 bases). Per germline, CDR1 SSHAT and CDR2 FNYEAQ (reference sequence). This CDR3 has 16 residues. The CDR3 region has the DNA TGTGCTAGCAGCTTAGTGGACTTCCGAAACGCCGGGGAGCTGTTTTTT. Protein product: CASSLVDFRNAGELFF.

This clonotype was observed a few times. The V and J genes are TRBV5-1 and TRBJ1-2; the match to TRBD1 covers 7 bases. The CDR3 contains 14 residues. Unmatched junction bases numbered 5, after V lost 4 bases and J lost 2 bases. Germline CDR1 reads SGHRS; CDR2 reads YFSETQ. This CDR3 is CASSPSTGNYGYTF. CDR3 in DNA: TGCGCCAGCAGCCCATCGACAGGGAACTATGGCTACACCTTC.

The rearrangement uses TRBV18 and TRBJ1-2, with a tentative D call TRBD1 (6 bases). The germline V gene has CDR1 KGHSH and CDR2 LQKENI. CDR3 size: 15 residues. Trimming pared 0 bases from V and 5 bases from J, leaving 13 bases between. CDR3 amino acids: CASSPPSAGAYGYTF. For the CDR3, the DNA is TGTGCCAGCTCACCACCGTCGGCAGGGGCTTATGGCTACACCTTC.

The chain links TRBV19 to TRBJ2-3; D uncertain. V was pared by 3 bases and J by 2 bases, with 6 bases between. The CDR3 has 13 residues. Germline V gene sequence: CDR1 LNHDA, CDR2 SQIVND (reference sequence). CDR3 in DNA: TGTGCCAGTAGTATCCCGTTCACAGATACGCAGTATTTT. It specifies CASSIPFTDTQYF.

This clonotype has only a few counts. The J gene is TRBJ1-5, the V gene TRBV5-1; the D gene is possibly TRBD1 (6 bases). The CDR3 runs 15 residues. Germline V gene lookup returns CDR1 SGHRS and CDR2 YFSETQ. V shed 0 bases and J shed 5 bases, with 12 bases lying between them. CDR3 region: CASSLAPGGDQPQHF. Written as DNA, the CDR3 is TGCGCCAGCAGCTTGGCCCCGGGGGGCGATCAGCCCCAGCATTTT.

This clonotype was counted between two and nine times. This chain connects TRBV29-1 to TRBJ2-3; 11 nucleotides align to TRBD2. There are 15 residues in the CDR3. Germline CDR1 reads SQVTM; CDR2 reads ANQGSEA. With 1 base clipped from V and 0 bases from J, the junction kept 0 bases outside the gene matches. The CDR3 loop reads CSVEGTSGSTDTQYF. As DNA, the CDR3 is TGCAGCGTTGAAGGGACTAGCGGGAGCACAGATACGCAGTATTTT.

The V call is TRBV3-1, the J call TRBJ1-2; no clear D gene. The germline V gene encodes CDR1 LGHDT and CDR2 YNNKEL (reference sequence). Trimming removed 7 bases at V and 4 bases at J, with 7 bases between. This CDR3 region has 11 residues. The CDR3 region is CASIGPYGYTF. CDR3 coding DNA: TGTGCCAGCATTGGGCCCTATGGCTACACCTTC.

The chain uses TRBV4-2 and TRBJ2-1; 7 nucleotides align to TRBD2. The CDR3 extends over 17 amino acids. Germline values: CDR1 LGHNA, CDR2 YNFKEQ. V trimming: 7 bases; J trimming: 6 bases; junction bases outside the gene matches: 18. In DNA form, the CDR3 reads TGTGCCAGCATCCTTAATGTCAGGACTAGGGATTCCAATGAGCAGTTCTTC. As protein: CASILNVRTRDSNEQFF.

V and J are TRBV29-1 and TRBJ1-1; 9 nucleotides line up with TRBD1. This CDR3 region has 13 residues. Germline lookup yields CDR1 SQVTM and CDR2 ANQGSEA. The J segment lost 4 bases and the V segment lost 6 bases, leaving 6 bases of the junction unmatched. Here the CDR3 DNA reads TGCAGCGTACAAGACAGGGGGAGCACTGAAGCTTTCTTT. It translates to CSVQDRGSTEAFF.

This clonotype showed up just a few times. This rearrangement joins TRBV7-2 to TRBJ2-5, with TRBD2 as a possible D gene (6 bases). The CDR3 has 14 amino acids. Trimming left V 5 bases short and J 7 bases short, with 17 bases between. Germline CDR1 reads SGHTA; CDR2 reads FQGNSA. This CDR3 is CASSPNGLRGTQYF. The CDR3 DNA sequence: TGTGCCAGCAGCCCAAACGGGTTGCGGGGGACCCAGTACTTC.

V is TRBV5-6 and J is TRBJ1-6, with D possibly TRBD1 on 5 matching bases. The CDR3 runs to 12 residues. The germline V gene has CDR1 SGHDT and CDR2 YYEEEE. With 5 bases removed from V and 8 bases from J, the gap between germline ends came to 8 bases. CDR3 sequence (DNA): TGTGCCAGCAGTTGGGGGTATTCACCCCTCCACTTT. Translating it yields CASSWGYSPLHF.

The rearrangement joins TRBV4-2 to TRBJ2-7; tentative D call: TRBD2 (6 bases). This CDR3 has 14 residues. CDR1 and CDR2 (germline): LGHNA, YNFKEQ. Trimming removed 4 bases at V and 4 bases at J, with 14 bases between. The CDR3 reads CASSPVEGGYEQYF. CDR3 coding DNA: TGTGCCAGCAGCCCCGTGGAGGGTGGTTACGAGCAGTACTTC.

The chain's CDR3 is CASSSQAGDPTDTQYF. For the CDR3, the DNA is TGCGCCAGCAGCTCCCAGGCGGGCGATCCCACAGATACGCAGTATTTT. This chain joins TRBV5-1 and TRBJ2-3, with a possible D match to TRBD2 (5 bases). CDR3 length equals 16 residues. Between the trimmed V and J ends, which lost 3 bases and 2 bases, there was a span of 16 bases. Germline CDR1 and CDR2: SGHRS and YFSETQ. Full variable domain (missing parts from reference TRBV5-1 and TRBJ2-3): KAGVTQTPRYLIKTRGQQVTLSCSPISGHRSVSWYQQTPGQGLQFLFEYFSETQRNKGNFPGRFSGRQFSNSRSEMNVSTLELGDSALYLCASSSQAGDPTDTQYFGPGTRLTVL.

This clonotype came up a few times. This chain connects TRBV2 to TRBJ2-7; D tentatively reads TRBD1 or TRBD2 (5 bases each). Trimming took off 4 bases at V and 3 bases at J, with 16 bases between the two ends. Per germline, CDR1 SNHLY and CDR2 FYNNEI. There are 15 residues in the CDR3. The CDR3 spells CASSAPGRSIYEQYF. Written as DNA, the CDR3 is TGTGCCAGCAGTGCTCCGGGACGGTCAATCTACGAGCAGTACTTC.

This clonotype has ten or more counts. This chain uses TRBV3-1 with TRBJ2-2; D perhaps matches TRBD1 (6 bases). The germline gives CDR1 LGHDT, CDR2 YNNKEL (reference sequence). Between the trimmed V and J ends, which lost 1 base and 6 bases, there was a span of 9 bases. This CDR3 has 14 residues. The CDR3 is CASSQASGAGELFF. The CDR3 nucleotides are TGTGCCAGCAGCCAAGCCTCAGGGGCCGGGGAGCTGTTTTTT. The full variable domain, its missing parts supplied by reference TRBV3-1 and TRBJ2-2, is DTAVSQTPKYLVTQMGNDKSIKCEQNLGHDTMYWYKQDSKKFLKIMFSYNNKELIINETVPNRFSPKSPDKAHLNLHINSLELGDSAVYFCASSQASGAGELFFGEGSRLTVL.

In the case of this clonotype: This may arise from a read error, as a much more abundant clone is one base away. Because it lacks the conserved phenylalanine or tryptophan at the end, this CDR3 is likely a read error. The chain couples TRBV24-1 to TRBJ1-1; TRBD1 might be the D (6 bases). CDR1 is KGHDR and CDR2 is SFDVKD in the germline V gene. V lost 2 bases and J 9 bases, leaving 9 bases between the germline ends. The CDR3 totals 12 residues. Here the CDR3 reads CATSDSTGQAFL. The DNA for the CDR3 is TGTGCCACCAGTGATTCCACAGGGCAAGCTTTCTTG.